This record covers a single TCR beta chain. Antigen unknown. The read gets to within 3 residues of the CDR3 end, and the germline J gene fills in the rest. These data come from a study of T cells in women clearing cervical HPV infection. CDR1 is SGHTA, CDR2 FQGNSA, per germline. This CDR3 has 14 amino acids. Trimming stripped 2 bases from V and 7 bases from J, with 14 bases between. Whole-study results and caveats: A classifier using richness and V gene abundances reached an AUC of over 0.75. Cases carried less TRBV6-7 than controls: roughly 0.11% versus 0.16%.

immunoSEQ multiplex PCR used an average of roughly 1,100 ng genomic DNA. Assay used: immunoSEQ multiplex PCR; TCRdb lists only in-frame clones, some missing. The sample totals approximately 49,000 clones. The sequence was collected from a woman aged 18-69 years with a cervical HPV16 infection that either progressed to CIN3+ or cleared (not recorded which). The sequenced material came from blood buffy coat. This chain links TRBV7-2 with TRBJ1-2; D unclear. CDR3 DNA (partial): TGTGCCAGCAGCTTATATAGCGCCCCAGCTGGC. Amino acids: CASSLYSAPAG. In full, the CDR3 is CASSLYSAPAGYTF.